This TCR beta chain was identified during a study of cytomegalovirus exposure and HLA in healthy donors. Overall study context: Around 86 million unique TCRs, all from HLA-typed donors, were included in an early release of the data. Ancestry clustering placed 70% to 90% of approximately 370 genotyped donors in the Caucasian-associated cluster.

The PCR employed 60 Vbeta primers together with 13 Jbeta primers. The method was immunoSEQ multiplex PCR; TCRdb's version includes in-frame clones alone and lacks a portion of them. The sample has over 70,000 clones; about 70% are singletons. This CDR3 is 14 amino acids long. The germline gives CDR1 SGHDT, CDR2 YYEEEE. Trimming took off 4 bases at V and 0 bases at J, with 5 bases between the two ends. Sequenced: PBMCs. The chain employs TRBV5-6 and TRBJ2-6, with D unclear. The source of this sequence is a man in his forties in good health and CMV-seropositive. The CDR3 DNA follows: TGTGCCAGCAGCCCTCCCTCTGGGGCCAACGTCCTGACTTTC. Translating it yields CASSPPSGANVLTF.